The 28 T cell receptor beta chains below were found in one sample sequenced in a study of blood T cell repertoires in COVID-19. TCRdb keeps only in-frame clones here, not all; method: immunoSEQ multiplex PCR. Of more than 200,000 clones in the sample, approximately 88% were seen once. Sequencing used PBMCs or T cells enriched from blood (not recorded which). These TCRs come from a woman younger than 45 who had been exposed to COVID-19.

The V call is TRBV7-9, the J call TRBJ2-1; possible D gene TRBD2, 6 bases. The germline CDR1 and CDR2 sequences are SEHNR and FQNEAQ (reference sequence). The CDR3 consists of 15 residues. The V and J ends lost 1 base and 7 bases respectively, with 14 bases between them. CDR3 amino acids: CASSLGFGSRNEQFF. As DNA, the CDR3 is TGTGCCAGCAGCTTAGGGTTCGGGAGCCGGAATGAGCAGTTCTTC.

The V gene is TRBV19, the J gene TRBJ2-7, with a tentative D call TRBD1 (7 bases). Germline loops: CDR1 LNHDA, CDR2 SQIVND (reference sequence). This CDR3 contains 14 residues. With 3 bases removed from V and 2 bases from J, the gap between germline ends came to 11 bases. This chain's CDR3 is CASSIRGTAYEQYF. The DNA of the CDR3 is TGTGCCAGTAGTATTCGGGGGACAGCCTACGAGCAGTACTTC.

The V and J genes are TRBV27 and TRBJ2-3; no clear D. CDR3 size: 13 residues. The ends were cut back, 5 bases at V and 2 bases at J, with 8 bases in the middle. Germline V gene lookup returns CDR1 MNHEY and CDR2 SMNVEV (reference sequence). The DNA for the CDR3 is TGTGCCAGCAGTCTACCGTCCACAGATACGCAGTATTTT. Translation gives CASSLPSTDTQYF.

The chain employs TRBV3-1 (or the pseudogene TRBV3-2) and TRBJ1-4; 8 nucleotides line up with TRBD1. Germline lookup yields CDR1 LGHDT and CDR2 YNNKEL (reference sequence). There are 14 residues in the CDR3. V lost 4 bases to trimming and J lost 5 bases; unmatched junction nucleotides: 3. The CDR3 bases are TGTGCCAGCAGCCCCTGGACAGGGAATGAAAAACTGTTTTTT. Its protein is CASSPWTGNEKLFF.

This chain links TRBV29-1 with TRBJ1-1; maybe TRBD1 (5 bases). Germline V lookup: CDR1 SQVTM, CDR2 ANQGSEA. The CDR3 is made up of 12 amino acids. V gave up 5 bases and J gave up 4 bases, with 11 bases separating them. The CDR3 DNA sequence: TGCAGCGTTCGGGGGAGCATCACTGAAGCTTTCTTT. Translating it yields CSVRGSITEAFF. Full variable domain (rest looked up from reference TRBV29-1 and TRBJ1-1): SAVISQKPSRDICQRGTSLTIQCQVDSQVTMMFWYRQQPGQSLTLIATANQGSEATYESGFVIDKFPISRPNLTFSTLTVSNMSPEDSSIYLCSVRGSITEAFFGQGTRLTVV.

The J gene is TRBJ1-1, the V gene TRBV27; 9 bases are a match to TRBD1. The CDR3 is made up of 15 amino acids. Looked up from germline, CDR1 is MNHEY and CDR2 is SMNVEV (reference sequence). V dropped 2 bases and J dropped 6; count of bases not matched to a gene: 7. CDR3 amino acids: CASSLRGTGRPEAFF. The CDR3 DNA reads as TGTGCCAGCAGTTTAAGGGGGACAGGGAGGCCTGAAGCTTTCTTT.

The chain uses TRBV4-1 and TRBJ1-5; D unresolved. The CDR3 is 15 amino acids. Germline V gene lookup returns CDR1 MGHRA and CDR2 YSYEKL. Trimming cost V 5 bases and J 0 bases, with 11 bases left between them. CDR3: CASSDKHYSNQPQHF. CDR3 DNA: TGCGCCAGCAGCGACAAACATTATAGCAATCAGCCCCAGCATTTT.

This sequence joins TRBV4-2 and TRBJ2-1, with 13 bases identical to TRBD2. V shed 4 bases and J 8 bases; nucleotides not matched to a gene: 8. CDR3 size: 16 residues. The germline gives CDR1 LGHNA, CDR2 YNFKEQ. DNA of the CDR3: TGTGCCAGCAGCCTAGGACTAGCGGGAGATAGGGATGAGCAGTTCTTC. Translation: CASSLGLAGDRDEQFF.

The chain combines TRBV30 with TRBJ1-2; D is uncertain. CDR1 and CDR2 (germline): GTSNPN, SVGIG (reference sequence). Trimming took off 3 bases at V and 4 bases at J, with 6 bases between the two ends. The CDR3 is 11 residues long. The CDR3 DNA reads as TGTGCCTGGAGGGCGGGCTATGGCTACACCTTC. Translating gives CAWRAGYGYTF.

Worth noting for this clone: Other DNA variants within this sample encode the same CDR3. The chain has TRBV27 and TRBJ2-7, with 12 positions matching TRBD2. The CDR3 runs to 15 residues. Per germline, CDR1 MNHEY and CDR2 SMNVEV (reference sequence). V lost 3 bases, J lost 0 bases, and 0 bases stayed unmatched. The CDR3 region is CASSLTSGSSYEQYF. The DNA of the CDR3 is TGTGCCAGCAGTTTGACTAGCGGGAGCTCCTACGAGCAGTACTTC.

The CDR3 DNA sequence: TGTGCCAGCAGTGAAGGGTGGCAGGAGGGCGAGACCCAGTACTTC. Residues: CASSEGWQEGETQYF. The chain uses TRBV2 and TRBJ2-5; TRBD2 might be the D (6 bases). Trimming left V 1 base short and J 5 bases short, with 14 bases between. Germline V gene sequence: CDR1 SNHLY, CDR2 FYNNEI. CDR3 length: 15 residues.

The rearrangement links TRBV30 to TRBJ2-1; TRBD2 matches 9 bases. Germline CDR1 GTSNPN, CDR2 SVGIG (reference sequence). V was pared by 2 bases and J by 3 bases, with 14 bases of the junction left unmatched. The CDR3 extends over 18 amino acids. The chain's CDR3 is CAWSSRVRSGRFYNEQFF. Here the CDR3 DNA reads TGTGCCTGGAGTAGTAGGGTAAGGAGCGGGAGGTTCTACAATGAGCAGTTCTTC.

This clone was observed a single time. The genes are TRBV7-9 and TRBJ2-7, with D possibly TRBD2 on 5 matching bases. V lost 0 bases to trimming and J lost 4 bases, with 13 bases between them. This CDR3 is built from 15 residues. Germline lookup yields CDR1 SEHNR and CDR2 FQNEAQ (reference sequence). The CDR3 region is CASSLAARVGYEQYF. Here the CDR3 DNA reads TGTGCCAGCAGCTTAGCGGCGCGGGTAGGGTACGAGCAGTACTTC.

The rearrangement uses TRBV14 and TRBJ2-5; D call uncertain. V was pared by 4 bases and J by 2 bases, with 8 bases between. This CDR3 comprises 13 residues. CDR1 and CDR2 from the germline V gene are SGHDN and FVKESK. The CDR3 region is CASSPGLQETQYF. As DNA, the CDR3 is TGTGCCAGCAGCCCTGGCCTTCAAGAGACCCAGTACTTC.

The gene calls are TRBV11-3 and TRBJ2-1, with a weak D call TRBD2 (6 bases). Germline values: CDR1 SGHNT, CDR2 YENEEA. V gave up 4 bases and J gave up 6 bases, with 19 bases separating them. The CDR3 has 16 amino acids. The CDR3, as DNA: TGTGCCAGCAGCTCAAGAGGAAGCGGGTTCCTCAATGAGCAGTTCTTC. It encodes CASSSRGSGFLNEQFF.

The chain is built from TRBV19 and TRBJ1-2; weak D call: TRBD1 (5 bases). Trimming shortened V by 3 bases and J by 4 bases, and 12 bases separated the two germline ends. The CDR3 is 14 amino acids. Looked up from germline, CDR1 is LNHDA and CDR2 is SQIVND (reference sequence). The CDR3 loop reads CASSMSRGSYGYTF. The CDR3 bases are TGTGCCAGTAGTATGAGTCGGGGGAGCTATGGCTACACCTTC.

V gene TRBV5-1 combines with J gene TRBJ2-1, with 7 bases identical to TRBD2. The CDR3 length is 16 residues. V was clipped by 0 bases and J by 7 bases; unmatched bases: 10. Germline V lookup: CDR1 SGHRS, CDR2 YFSETQ. In DNA, the CDR3 is TGCGCCAGCAGCTTGGCGGGGCGGGAGTTTGTTAATGAGCAGTTCTTC. This encodes CASSLAGREFVNEQFF.

This clone was observed once. The CDR3 DNA is TGTGCCAGCTGGGCCTTAAACGAGCAGTTCTTC. It is translated as CASWALNEQFF. The rearrangement uses TRBV27 and TRBJ2-1; D not resolved. CDR1 is MNHEY and CDR2 is SMNVEV in the germline V gene (reference sequence). V lost 8 bases and J 10 bases, leaving 12 bases between the germline ends. This CDR3 is built from 11 residues.

This clone came up once. The chain uses TRBV7-9 and TRBJ2-2; D unresolved. Per the germline V gene, CDR1 is SEHNR and CDR2 is FQNEAQ (reference sequence). V gave up 5 bases and J gave up 1 base, with 5 bases separating them. The CDR3 length is 13 residues. For the CDR3, the DNA is TGTGCCAGCAGCCGACAGAACACCGGGGAGCTGTTTTTT. Encoded protein: CASSRQNTGELFF. Full variable domain (rest looked up from reference TRBV7-9 and TRBJ2-2): DTGVSQNPRHKITKRGQNVTFRCDPISEHNRLYWYRQTLGQGPEFLTYFQNEAQLEKSRLLSDRFSAERPKGSFSTLEIQRTEQGDSAMYLCASSRQNTGELFFGEGSRLTVL.

The V and J genes are TRBV28 and TRBJ2-3, with 9 bases aligning to TRBD2. This CDR3 has 15 residues. Germline trimming cut 5 bases from V and 3 bases from J; bases unmatched to any gene: 6. The germline gives CDR1 MDHEN, CDR2 SYDVKM. As DNA, the CDR3 is TGTGCCAGCAGTGTCCTAGCGGGACCGACAGATACGCAGTATTTT. Translating it yields CASSVLAGPTDTQYF.

The chain carries TRBV7-6 and TRBJ1-3; 7 positions match TRBD1. V lost 5 bases, J lost 0 bases, and 7 bases stayed unmatched. This CDR3 spans 16 amino acids. Germline V gene data show CDR1 as SGHVS and CDR2 as FNYEAQ. The CDR3 loop reads CASSDRARGSGNTIYF. The CDR3 DNA reads TGTGCCAGCAGCGACAGGGCCCGGGGCTCTGGAAACACCATATATTTT.

The genes are TRBV4-1 and TRBJ2-7, with TRBD1 matching over 7 bases. Germline V gene lookup returns CDR1 MGHRA and CDR2 YSYEKL. CDR3 size: 15 residues. V shed 4 bases, J shed 5 bases, and the junction held 11 bases outside the gene matches. The CDR3 region is CASSLARTGVDEQYF. For the CDR3, the DNA is TGCGCCAGCAGCCTCGCCCGTACAGGGGTGGACGAGCAGTACTTC.

This chain joins TRBV28 and TRBJ1-5, with 10 positions matching TRBD1. Germline V gene sequence: CDR1 MDHEN, CDR2 SYDVKM. With 8 bases clipped from V and 3 bases from J, the junction kept 7 bases outside the gene matches. The CDR3 runs to 15 residues. CDR3: CASLEGQGFNQPQHF. The CDR3 DNA reads TGTGCCAGCCTAGAGGGACAGGGGTTCAATCAGCCCCAGCATTTT.

The chain carries TRBV12-3 or TRBV12-4 and TRBJ1-4, with TRBD1 identical over 8 bases. The ends lost 4 bases at V and 8 bases at J; junction bases unmatched: 0. There are 12 residues in the CDR3. The CDR3 DNA reads TGTGCCAGCAGTTCAGGGGGCGAAAAACTGTTTTTT. Its translation: CASSSGGEKLFF.

The chain joins TRBV19 to TRBJ1-4, with 7 positions matching TRBD1. V dropped 3 bases and J dropped 7; count of bases not matched to a gene: 11. Germline CDR1 is LNHDA and CDR2 is SQIVND (reference sequence). The CDR3 loop spans 16 amino acids. CDR3: CASSIFSGTEVEKLFF. CDR3 nucleotide sequence: TGTGCCAGTAGTATTTTTTCCGGGACAGAAGTTGAAAAACTGTTTTTT.

The chain links TRBV7-9 to TRBJ2-2; weak D call: TRBD1 (5 bases). V lost 2 bases to trimming and J lost 0 bases, with 10 bases between them. The CDR3 has 16 amino acids. Germline V gene lookup returns CDR1 SEHNR and CDR2 FQNEAQ (reference sequence). CDR3 loop: CASSLHWGANTGELFF. The CDR3 region has the DNA TGTGCCAGCAGCTTACATTGGGGCGCGAACACCGGGGAGCTGTTTTTT.

V and J are TRBV5-1 and TRBJ2-7, with a tentative D call TRBD1 (5 bases). Trimming shortened V by 0 bases and J by 8 bases, and 9 bases separated the two germline ends. The CDR3 extends over 12 amino acids. Germline V gene lookup returns CDR1 SGHRS and CDR2 YFSETQ. This CDR3 is CASSLEGNQQYF. CDR3 in DNA: TGCGCCAGCAGCTTGGAGGGGAACCAGCAGTACTTC.

The chain uses TRBV5-1 and TRBJ1-2; the match to TRBD1 covers 9 bases. The length of the CDR3 is 15 residues. CDR1 is SGHRS and CDR2 is YFSETQ in the germline V gene. Trimming took 4 bases from V and 8 from J; bases not matched to a gene: 12. The DNA for the CDR3 is TGCGCCAGCAGCGATCCGGGACAGGGAGTTTACGGCTACACCTTC. Its translation: CASSDPGQGVYGYTF.